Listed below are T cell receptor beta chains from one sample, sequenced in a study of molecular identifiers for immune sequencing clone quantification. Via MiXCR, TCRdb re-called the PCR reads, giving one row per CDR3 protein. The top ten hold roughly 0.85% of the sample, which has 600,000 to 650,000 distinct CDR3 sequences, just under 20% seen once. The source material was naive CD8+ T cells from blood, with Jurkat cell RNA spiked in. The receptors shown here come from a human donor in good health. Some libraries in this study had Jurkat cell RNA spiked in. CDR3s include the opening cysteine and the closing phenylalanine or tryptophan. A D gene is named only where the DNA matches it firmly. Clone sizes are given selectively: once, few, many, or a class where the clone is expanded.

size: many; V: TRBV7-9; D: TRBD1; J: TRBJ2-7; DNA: TGTGCCAGCAGCTTAGGGCCGGGACAGGAATACGAGCAGTACTTC; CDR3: CASSLGPGQEYEQYF
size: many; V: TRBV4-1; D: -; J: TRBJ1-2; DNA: TGCGCCAGCAGCCAAGTGAACGAGGGAGCCTATGGCTACACCTTC; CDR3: CASSQVNEGAYGYTF
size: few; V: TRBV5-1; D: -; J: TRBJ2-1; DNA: TGCGCCAGCAGCTTGGTTGGGGCCGAGCAGTTCTTC; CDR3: CASSLVGAEQFF
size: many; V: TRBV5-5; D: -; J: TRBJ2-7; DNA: TGTGCCAGCAGCTTGGAGCCGCCCTACGAGCAGTACTTC; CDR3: CASSLEPPYEQYF
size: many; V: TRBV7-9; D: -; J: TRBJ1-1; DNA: TGTGCCAGCAGCTGGGACCTCCAAAACACTGAAGCTTTCTTT; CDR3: CASSWDLQNTEAFF
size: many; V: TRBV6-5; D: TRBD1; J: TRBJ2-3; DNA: TGTGCCAGCAGTACATGGACAGGGGTAGCAGATACGCAGTATTTT; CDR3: CASSTWTGVADTQYF
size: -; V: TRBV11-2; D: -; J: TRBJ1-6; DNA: TGTGCCAGCAGCTTACACGGACAGAGAATAGATTCACCCCTCCACTTT; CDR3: CASSLHGQRIDSPLHF
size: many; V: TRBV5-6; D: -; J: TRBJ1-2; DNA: TGTGCCAGCAGGCAGGGGATAAACTATGGCTACACCTTC; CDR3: CASRQGINYGYTF
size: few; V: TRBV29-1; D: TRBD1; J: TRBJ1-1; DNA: TGCAGTGTAGGGACAGGATTCATGAACACTGAAGCTTTCTTT; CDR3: CSVGTGFMNTEAFF
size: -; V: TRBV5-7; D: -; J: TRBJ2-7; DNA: TGTGCCAGCAGCCAGTCCAACTCCTACGAGCAGTACTTC; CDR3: CASSQSNSYEQYF
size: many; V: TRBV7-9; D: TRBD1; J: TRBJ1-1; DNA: TGTGCCAGCAGCGGACGGACAGGTGAAGCTTTCTTT; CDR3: CASSGRTGEAFF
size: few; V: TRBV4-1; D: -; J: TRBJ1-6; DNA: TGCGCCAGCAGCAAAAGTGGGGGGTCGAATTCACCCCTCCACTTT; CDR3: CASSKSGGSNSPLHF
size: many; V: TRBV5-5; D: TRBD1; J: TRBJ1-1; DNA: TGTGCCAGCAGCTCCGGGACAGGGCTCACTGAAGCTTTCTTT; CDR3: CASSSGTGLTEAFF
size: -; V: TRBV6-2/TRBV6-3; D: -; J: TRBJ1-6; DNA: TGTGCCAGCAGCTCCCCCCTGGGCGGAGAAAATTCACCCCTCCACTTT; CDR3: CASSSPLGGENSPLHF
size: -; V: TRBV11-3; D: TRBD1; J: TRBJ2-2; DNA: TGTGCCAGCAGCTCCCGGACAGGGCATGGGGCCGGGGAGCTGTTTTTT; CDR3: CASSSRTGHGAGELFF
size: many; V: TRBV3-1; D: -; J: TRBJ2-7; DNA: TGTGCCAGCAGCCGGAGGGAGACCTACGAGCAGTACTTC; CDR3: CASSRRETYEQYF
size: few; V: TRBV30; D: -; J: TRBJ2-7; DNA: TGTGCCTGGAGTTTTATCGGAGCCTACGAGCAGTACTTC; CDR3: CAWSFIGAYEQYF
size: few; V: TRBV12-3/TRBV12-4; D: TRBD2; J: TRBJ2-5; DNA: TGTGCCAGCAGACGAACGGGGACCCCGGGAGGGACCCAGTACTTC; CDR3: CASRRTGTPGGTQYF
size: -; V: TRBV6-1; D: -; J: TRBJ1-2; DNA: TGTGCCAGCCATTCAAGCCTGTCTGGGACCTACTATGGCTACACCTTC; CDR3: CASHSSLSGTYYGYTF
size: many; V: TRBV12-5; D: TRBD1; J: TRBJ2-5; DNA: TGTGCTAGTGGTTTGGGGCAGGGGGTAGAGACCCAGTACTTC; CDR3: CASGLGQGVETQYF
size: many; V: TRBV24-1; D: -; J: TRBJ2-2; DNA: TGTGCCACCTCCAGTAGCTTTAACACCGGGGAGCTGTTTTTT; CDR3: CATSSSFNTGELFF
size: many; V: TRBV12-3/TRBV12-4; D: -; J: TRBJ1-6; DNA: TGTGCCAGCAGCCCCACAGGAGGCAATTCACCCCTCCACTTT; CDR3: CASSPTGGNSPLHF
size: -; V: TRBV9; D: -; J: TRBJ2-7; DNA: TGTGCCAGCAGCGTCGCAGCGGAAACCTCCTACGAGCAGTACTTC; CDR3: CASSVAAETSYEQYF
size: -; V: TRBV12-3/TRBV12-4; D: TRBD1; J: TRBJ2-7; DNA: TGTGCCAGCAGGACAGGGGGCGCCGTTTACGAGCAGTACTTC; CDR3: CASRTGGAVYEQYF
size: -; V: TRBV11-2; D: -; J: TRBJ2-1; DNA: TGTGCCAGCAGCTTATACGAGAAGCTCTCCTACAATGAGCAGTTCTTC; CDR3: CASSLYEKLSYNEQFF
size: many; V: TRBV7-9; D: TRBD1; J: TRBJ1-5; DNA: TGTGCCAGCAGCTTTTCAAGAGGACAGGGTGGGGTCAATCAGCCCCAGCATTTT; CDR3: CASSFSRGQGGVNQPQHF
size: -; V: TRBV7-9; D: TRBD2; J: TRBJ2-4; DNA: TGTGCCAGCAGCCCCCCCCCGCGGGGGGAACTAGCCAAAAACATTCAGTACTTC; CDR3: CASSPPPRGELAKNIQYF
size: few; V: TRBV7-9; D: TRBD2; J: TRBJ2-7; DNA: TGTGCCAGCAGCTTACATAGCGGGGGATTCTACGAGCAGTACTTC; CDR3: CASSLHSGGFYEQYF
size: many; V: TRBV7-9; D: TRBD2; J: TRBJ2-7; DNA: TGTGCCAGCAGCTCGACAGGGACTAGCGGGGGATACGAGCAGTACTTC; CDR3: CASSSTGTSGGYEQYF
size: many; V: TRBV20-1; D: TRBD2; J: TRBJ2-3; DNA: TGCAGTGCTCGTTACCCGGGACTAGCAAAAGATACGCAGTATTTT; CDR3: CSARYPGLAKDTQYF
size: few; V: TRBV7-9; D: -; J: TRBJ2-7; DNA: TGTGCCAGCAGCCGCTACCGGGACACCTACGAGCAGTACTTC; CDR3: CASSRYRDTYEQYF
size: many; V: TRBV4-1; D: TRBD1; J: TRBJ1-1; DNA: TGCGCCAGCAGCCTCCGGACAGGGCAGACTGAAGCTTTCTTT; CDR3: CASSLRTGQTEAFF
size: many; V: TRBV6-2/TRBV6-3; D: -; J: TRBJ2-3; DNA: TGTGCCAGCACGAGTCAAGGAGATACGCAGTATTTT; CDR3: CASTSQGDTQYF
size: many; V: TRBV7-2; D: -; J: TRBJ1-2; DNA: TGTGCCAGCAGCTTTGGGGATGGCTACACCTTC; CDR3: CASSFGDGYTF
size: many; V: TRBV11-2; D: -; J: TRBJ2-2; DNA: TGTGCCAGCAGCGCTTGGACAGCCGCCGGGGAGCTGTTTTTT; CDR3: CASSAWTAAGELFF
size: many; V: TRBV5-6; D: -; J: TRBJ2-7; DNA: TGTGCCAGCAGCTTCGCCGGGACACAATCCTACGAGCAGTACTTC; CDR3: CASSFAGTQSYEQYF
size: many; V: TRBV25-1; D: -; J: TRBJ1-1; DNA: TGTGCCAGCAGTGATCTGGCAGTCCCTGAAGCTTTCTTT; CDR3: CASSDLAVPEAFF
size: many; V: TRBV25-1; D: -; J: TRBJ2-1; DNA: TGTGCCACCCGGCGGACAGCATACAATGAGCAGTTCTTC; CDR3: CATRRTAYNEQFF
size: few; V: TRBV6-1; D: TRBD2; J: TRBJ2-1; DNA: TGTGCCAGCAGTGAAGTAGCGGGGGGACCCGGGGAGCAGTTCTTC; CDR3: CASSEVAGGPGEQFF
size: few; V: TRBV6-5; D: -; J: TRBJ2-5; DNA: TGTGCCAGCAGTTACGGGACGGTTGGGGGGCCAGGGGACCAGTACTTC; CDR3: CASSYGTVGGPGDQYF
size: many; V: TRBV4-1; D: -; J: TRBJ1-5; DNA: TGCGCCAGCAGCCCATCAGCTAGACCTAGCAATCAGCCCCAGCATTTT; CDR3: CASSPSARPSNQPQHF
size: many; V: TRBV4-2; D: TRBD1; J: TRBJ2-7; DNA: TGTGCCAGCAGCCAACGGCAGGGGGCTTACGAGCAGTACTTC; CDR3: CASSQRQGAYEQYF
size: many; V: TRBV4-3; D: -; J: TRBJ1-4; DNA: TGCGCCAGCAGCCAAGATTTCGGGGAAAAACTGTTTTTT; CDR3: CASSQDFGEKLFF
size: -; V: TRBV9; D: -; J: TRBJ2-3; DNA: TGTGCCAGCAGCGTAATGACAGTTAGCACAGATACGCAGTATTTT; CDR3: CASSVMTVSTDTQYF
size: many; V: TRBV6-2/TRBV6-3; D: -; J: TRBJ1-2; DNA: TGTGCCAGCAGTTACCCCAGAGAGAGGACAGACTATGGCTACACCTTC; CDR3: CASSYPRERTDYGYTF
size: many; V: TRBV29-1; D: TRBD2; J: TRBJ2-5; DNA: TGCAGCGTTGAGGGACTAGGAGTTGAAGAGACCCAGTACTTC; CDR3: CSVEGLGVEETQYF
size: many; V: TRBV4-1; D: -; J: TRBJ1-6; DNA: TGCGCCAGCAGCCAAGCACAGTCTAATAATTCACCCCTCCACTTT; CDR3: CASSQAQSNNSPLHF